This TCR beta chain was identified in a study of T cell responses to AZD1222 COVID-19 vaccine. Only in-frame clones appear in the TCRdb table, and some are missing; sequencing was by immunoSEQ multiplex PCR. The table records about 180,000 clones, roughly nine tenths of them present only once. As regards this clone: What it binds is unknown.

Regarding the study as a whole: Among vaccine-associated CD4 TCRs, coverage spanned spike, with dominance at 160-218 and 743-854. Unmutated regions of variants are reportedly targeted by nearly half of spike-specific TCRs. Seropositive at baseline were only a handful of AZD1222 recipients.

Trimming took 0 bases from V and 5 from J, leaving 10 bases between them. Germline V CDR1 and CDR2: SGHNT, YYREEE (reference sequence). This CDR3 has 14 residues. The chain uses TRBV5-4 and TRBJ2-3; no definite D call. This TCR came from an adult in good health. Source: peripheral blood, taken on day 0 of AZD1222 vaccination. CDR3 sequence reads: CASSLGRPRDTQYF. In nucleotides, the CDR3 is TGTGCCAGCAGCTTGGGACGGCCCAGAGATACGCAGTATTTT.